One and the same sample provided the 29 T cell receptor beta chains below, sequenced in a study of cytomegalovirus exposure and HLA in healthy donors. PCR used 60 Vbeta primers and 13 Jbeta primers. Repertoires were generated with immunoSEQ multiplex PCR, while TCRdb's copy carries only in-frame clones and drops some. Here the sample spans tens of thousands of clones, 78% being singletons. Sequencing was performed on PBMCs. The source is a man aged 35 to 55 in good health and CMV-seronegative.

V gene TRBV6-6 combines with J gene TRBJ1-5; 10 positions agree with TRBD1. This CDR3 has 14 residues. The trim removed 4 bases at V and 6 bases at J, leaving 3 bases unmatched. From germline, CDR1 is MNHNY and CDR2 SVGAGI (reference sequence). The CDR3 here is CASSSGTGVQPQHF. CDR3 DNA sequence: TGTGCCAGCAGTTCCGGGACAGGGGTTCAGCCCCAGCATTTT.

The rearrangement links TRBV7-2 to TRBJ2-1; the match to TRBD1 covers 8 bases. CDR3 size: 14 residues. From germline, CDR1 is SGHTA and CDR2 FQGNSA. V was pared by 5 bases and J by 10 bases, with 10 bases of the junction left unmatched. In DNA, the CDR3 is TGTGCCAGCAGCGCAGGGGGCTCCCTACGGGAGCAGTTCTTC. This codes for CASSAGGSLREQFF.

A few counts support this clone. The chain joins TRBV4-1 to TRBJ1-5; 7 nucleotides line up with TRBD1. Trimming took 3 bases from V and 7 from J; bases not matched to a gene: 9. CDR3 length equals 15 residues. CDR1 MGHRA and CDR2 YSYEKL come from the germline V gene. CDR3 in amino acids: CASSHRQGTGQPQHF. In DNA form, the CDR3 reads TGCGCCAGCAGCCATCGACAGGGTACGGGCCAGCCCCAGCATTTT.

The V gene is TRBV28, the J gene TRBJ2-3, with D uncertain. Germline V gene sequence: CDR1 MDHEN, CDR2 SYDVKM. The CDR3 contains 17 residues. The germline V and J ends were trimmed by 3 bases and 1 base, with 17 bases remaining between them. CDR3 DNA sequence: TGTGCCAGCAGTTTTTCCCCCGCAGCCCTAGGCACAGATACGCAGTATTTT. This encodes CASSFSPAALGTDTQYF.

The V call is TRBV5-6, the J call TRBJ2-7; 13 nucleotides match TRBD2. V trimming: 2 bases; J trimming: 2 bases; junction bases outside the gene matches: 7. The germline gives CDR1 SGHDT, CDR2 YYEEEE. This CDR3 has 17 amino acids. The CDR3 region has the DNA TGTGCCAGCAGCTTCGGCTTGACTAGCGGGAGGACCTACGAGCAGTACTTC. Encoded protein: CASSFGLTSGRTYEQYF. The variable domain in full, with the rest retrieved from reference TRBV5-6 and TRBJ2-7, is DAGVTQSPTHLIKTRGQQVTLRCSPKSGHDTVSWYQQALGQGPQFIFQYYEEEERQRGNFPDRFSGHQFPNYSSELNVNALLLGDSALYLCASSFGLTSGRTYEQYFGPGTRLTVT.

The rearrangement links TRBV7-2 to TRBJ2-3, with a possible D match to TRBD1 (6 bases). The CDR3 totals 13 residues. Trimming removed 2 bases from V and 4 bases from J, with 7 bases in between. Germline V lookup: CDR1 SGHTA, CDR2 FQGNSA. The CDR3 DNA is TGTGCCAGCAGCTTATCAGGGGCAGATACGCAGTATTTT. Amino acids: CASSLSGADTQYF.

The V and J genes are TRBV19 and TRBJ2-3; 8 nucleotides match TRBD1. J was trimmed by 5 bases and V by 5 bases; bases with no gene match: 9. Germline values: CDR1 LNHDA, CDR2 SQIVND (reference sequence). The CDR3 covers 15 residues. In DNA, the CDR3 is TGTGCCAGTAGTGCCCGTGACAGGGGAGGAGATACGCAGTATTTT. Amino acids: CASSARDRGGDTQYF.

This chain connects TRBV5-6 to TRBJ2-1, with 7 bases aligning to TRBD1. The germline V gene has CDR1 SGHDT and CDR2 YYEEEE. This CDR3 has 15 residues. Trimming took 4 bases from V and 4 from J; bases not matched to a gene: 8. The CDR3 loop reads CASSTGQILYNEQFF. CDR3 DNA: TGTGCCAGCAGCACGGGACAGATATTATACAATGAGCAGTTCTTC.

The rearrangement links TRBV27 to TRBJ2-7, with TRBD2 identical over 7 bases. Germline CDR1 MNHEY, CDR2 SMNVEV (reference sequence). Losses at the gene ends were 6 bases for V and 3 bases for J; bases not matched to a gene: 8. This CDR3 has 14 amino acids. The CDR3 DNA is TGTGCCAGCAGCTTAATTTCGGGGGGCTACGAGCAGTACTTC. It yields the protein CASSLISGGYEQYF.

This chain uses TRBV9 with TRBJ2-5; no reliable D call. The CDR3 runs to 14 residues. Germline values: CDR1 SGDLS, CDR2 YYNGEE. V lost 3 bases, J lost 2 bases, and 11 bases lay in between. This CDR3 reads CASSARSSQETQYF. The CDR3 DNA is TGTGCCAGCAGCGCCCGTAGCTCGCAAGAGACCCAGTACTTC.

The CDR3 region has the DNA TGTGCCAGTAGTATAGGACTAGCGGCCTCCTACGAGCAGTACTTC. Amino acid sequence: CASSIGLAASYEQYF. This chain joins TRBV19 and TRBJ2-7; the match to TRBD2 covers 9 bases. The CDR3 extends over 15 amino acids. V shed 1 base, J shed 0 bases, and the junction held 1 base outside the gene matches. Germline values: CDR1 LNHDA, CDR2 SQIVND (reference sequence).

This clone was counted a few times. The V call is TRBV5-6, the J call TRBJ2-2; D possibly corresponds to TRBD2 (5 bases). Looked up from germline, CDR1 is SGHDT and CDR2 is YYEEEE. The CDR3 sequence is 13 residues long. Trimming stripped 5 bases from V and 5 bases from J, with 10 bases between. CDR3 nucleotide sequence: TGTGCCAGCAGGGGAAGGAGGACCGGGGAGCTGTTTTTT. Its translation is CASRGRRTGELFF.

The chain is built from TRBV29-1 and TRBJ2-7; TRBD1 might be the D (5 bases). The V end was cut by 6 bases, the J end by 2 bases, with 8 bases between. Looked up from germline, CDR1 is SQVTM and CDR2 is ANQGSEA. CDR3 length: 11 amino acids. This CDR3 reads CSVTAAYEQYF. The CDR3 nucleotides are TGCAGCGTGACAGCTGCCTACGAGCAGTACTTC.

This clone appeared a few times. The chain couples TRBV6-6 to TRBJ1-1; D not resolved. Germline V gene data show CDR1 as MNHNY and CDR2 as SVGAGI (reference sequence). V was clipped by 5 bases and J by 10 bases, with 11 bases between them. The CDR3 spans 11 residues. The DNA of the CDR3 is TGTGCCAGCAGTAACCGGTATGGAGCTTTCTTT. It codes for CASSNRYGAFF.

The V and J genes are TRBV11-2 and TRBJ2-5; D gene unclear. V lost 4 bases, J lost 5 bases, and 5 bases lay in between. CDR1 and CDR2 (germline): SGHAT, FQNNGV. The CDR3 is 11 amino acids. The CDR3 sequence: CASSSRETQYF. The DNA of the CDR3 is TGTGCCAGCAGCTCCAGGGAGACCCAGTACTTC.

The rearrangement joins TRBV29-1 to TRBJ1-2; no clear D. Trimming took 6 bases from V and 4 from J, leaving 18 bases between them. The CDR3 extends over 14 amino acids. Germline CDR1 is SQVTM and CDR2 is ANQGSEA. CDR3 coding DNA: TGCAGCGTAGACCGGGGTGGGGTCGGCTATGGCTACACCTTC. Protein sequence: CSVDRGGVGYGYTF.

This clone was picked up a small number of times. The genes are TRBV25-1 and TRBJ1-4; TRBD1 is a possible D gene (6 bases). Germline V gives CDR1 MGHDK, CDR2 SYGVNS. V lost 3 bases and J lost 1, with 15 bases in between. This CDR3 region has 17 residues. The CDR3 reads CASSDTGAGETNEKLFF. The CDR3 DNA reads TGTGCCAGCAGTGATACCGGGGCAGGGGAAACTAATGAAAAACTGTTTTTT. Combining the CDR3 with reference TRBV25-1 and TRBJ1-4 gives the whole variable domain EADIYQTPRYLVIGTGKKITLECSQTMGHDKMYWYQQDPGMELHLIHYSYGVNSTEKGDLSSESTVSRIRTEHFPLTLESARPSHTSQYLCASSDTGAGETNEKLFFGSGTQLSVL.

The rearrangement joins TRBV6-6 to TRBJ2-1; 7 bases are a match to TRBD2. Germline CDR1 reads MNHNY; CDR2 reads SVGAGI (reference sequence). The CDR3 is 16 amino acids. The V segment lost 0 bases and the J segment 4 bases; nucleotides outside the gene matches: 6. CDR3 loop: CASSYSTQGGYNEQFF. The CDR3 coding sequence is TGTGCCAGCAGTTACTCTACCCAGGGAGGGTACAATGAGCAGTTCTTC.

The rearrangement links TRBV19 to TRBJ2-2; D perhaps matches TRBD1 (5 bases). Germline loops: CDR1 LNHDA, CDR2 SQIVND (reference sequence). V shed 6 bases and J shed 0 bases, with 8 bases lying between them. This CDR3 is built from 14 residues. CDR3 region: CASRSGTNTGELFF. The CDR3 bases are TGTGCCAGTAGGTCAGGGACGAACACCGGGGAGCTGTTTTTT.

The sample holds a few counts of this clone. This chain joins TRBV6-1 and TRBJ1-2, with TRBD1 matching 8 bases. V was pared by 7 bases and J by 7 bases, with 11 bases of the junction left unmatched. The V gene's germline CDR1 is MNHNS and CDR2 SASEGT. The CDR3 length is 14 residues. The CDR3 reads CASTGQGIAAGYTF. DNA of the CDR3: TGTGCCAGCACCGGACAGGGAATCGCTGCTGGCTACACCTTC.

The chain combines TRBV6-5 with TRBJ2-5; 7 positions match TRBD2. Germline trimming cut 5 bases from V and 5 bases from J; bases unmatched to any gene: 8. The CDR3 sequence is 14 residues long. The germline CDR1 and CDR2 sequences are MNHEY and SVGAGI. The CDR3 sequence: CASSGAGARETQYF. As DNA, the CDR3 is TGTGCCAGCAGTGGGGCGGGAGCGAGGGAGACCCAGTACTTC.

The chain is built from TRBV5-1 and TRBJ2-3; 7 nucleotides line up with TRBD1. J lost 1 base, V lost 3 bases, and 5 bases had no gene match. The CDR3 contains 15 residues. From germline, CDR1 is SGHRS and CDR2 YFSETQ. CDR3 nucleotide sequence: TGCGCCAGCAGCTCGACAGGGTACGGCACAGATACGCAGTATTTT. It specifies CASSSTGYGTDTQYF.

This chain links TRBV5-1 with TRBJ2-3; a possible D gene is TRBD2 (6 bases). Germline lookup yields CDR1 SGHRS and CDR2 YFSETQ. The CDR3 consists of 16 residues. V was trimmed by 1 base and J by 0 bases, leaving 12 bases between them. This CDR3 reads CASSLQGGKSTDTQYF. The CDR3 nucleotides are TGCGCCAGCAGCTTGCAGGGCGGGAAAAGCACAGATACGCAGTATTTT.

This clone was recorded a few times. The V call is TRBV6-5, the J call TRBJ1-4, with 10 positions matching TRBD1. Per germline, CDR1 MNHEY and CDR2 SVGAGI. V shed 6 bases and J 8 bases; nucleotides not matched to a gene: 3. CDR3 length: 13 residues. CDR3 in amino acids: CASSTGQGEKLFF. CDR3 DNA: TGTGCCAGCAGCACGGGACAGGGGGAAAAACTGTTTTTT.

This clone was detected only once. CDR3 amino acids: CASSSIGQGVNEQYF. DNA of the CDR3: TGTGCCAGCAGTTCTATAGGACAGGGGGTAAACGAGCAGTACTTC. The chain couples TRBV27 to TRBJ2-7; 10 bases line up with TRBD1. The CDR3 totals 15 residues. The germline V gene has CDR1 MNHEY and CDR2 SMNVEV (reference sequence). The ends lost 4 bases at V and 5 bases at J; junction bases unmatched: 8.

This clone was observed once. Written as DNA, the CDR3 is TGTGCCACCAGCAGAGAGGGACAGGGAAACACCATATATTTT. It translates to CATSREGQGNTIYF. V gene TRBV15 combines with J gene TRBJ1-3, with 7 nucleotides matching TRBD1. Germline lookup yields CDR1 LNHNV and CDR2 YYDKDF (reference sequence). The CDR3 loop spans 14 amino acids. J lost 4 bases, V lost 0 bases, and 0 bases had no gene match.

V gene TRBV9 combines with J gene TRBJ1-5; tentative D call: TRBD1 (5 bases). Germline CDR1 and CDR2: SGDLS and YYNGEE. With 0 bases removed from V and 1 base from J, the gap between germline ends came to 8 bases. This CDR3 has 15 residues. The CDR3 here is CASSVGGSSNQPQHF. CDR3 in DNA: TGTGCCAGCAGCGTAGGGGGCTCGAGCAATCAGCCCCAGCATTTT.

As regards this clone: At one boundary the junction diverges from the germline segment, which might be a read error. In DNA form, the CDR3 reads TGTGCCAGCAGCCCCCGGACTAGCTTAGTGATCTTC. Amino acids: CASSPRTSLVIF. The chain links TRBV7-2 to TRBJ2-1; TRBD2 matches 8 bases. The CDR3 is 12 residues long. Per germline, CDR1 SGHTA and CDR2 FQGNSA.

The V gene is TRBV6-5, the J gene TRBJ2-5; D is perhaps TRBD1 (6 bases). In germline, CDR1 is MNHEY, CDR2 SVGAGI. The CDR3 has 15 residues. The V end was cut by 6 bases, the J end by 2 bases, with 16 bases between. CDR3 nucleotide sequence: TGTGCCAGCAGGACCGGGACAACTCCGCAAGAGACCCAGTACTTC. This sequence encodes CASRTGTTPQETQYF.